The rows below give T cell receptor beta chains drawn from one sample of a study of cytomegalovirus exposure and HLA in healthy donors. Clones were sequenced by immunoSEQ multiplex PCR, and TCRdb holds only the in-frame ones, with some missing. Here the sample spans about 130,000 clones, 81% being singletons. The specimen sequenced was PBMCs. The receptors originated from a man aged 18 to 30 in good health and CMV-seropositive. The CDR3 runs from the conserved cysteine through the conserved F or W. Fields, in order: CDR3 protein, CDR3 DNA, J gene, D gene, V gene, clone size, CDR3 length. A D gene is named only where the DNA matches it firmly. Clone sizes are given selectively: once, few, many, or a class where the clone is expanded.

CDR3aa: CASSIGHTYGYTF
CDR3nt: TGTGCCAGTAGTATAGGACATACTTATGGCTACACCTTC
j_gene: TRBJ1-2
d_gene: NA
v_gene: TRBV19
abundance: few
len: 13

CDR3aa: CASSARLDGSTEAFF
CDR3nt: TGTGCCAGCAGTGCCCGCCTGGACGGGAGTACTGAAGCTTTCTTT
j_gene: TRBJ1-1
d_gene: NA
v_gene: TRBV25-1
abundance: NA
len: 15

CDR3aa: CASSLGENYGYTF
CDR3nt: TGTGCCAGCAGCTTGGGGGAGAACTATGGCTACACCTTC
j_gene: TRBJ1-2
d_gene: NA
v_gene: TRBV5-6
abundance: NA
len: 13

CDR3aa: CASSLGSETSFYGYTF
CDR3nt: TGTGCCAGCAGCTTAGGGTCCGAGACTTCATTCTATGGCTACACCTTC
j_gene: TRBJ1-2
d_gene: NA
v_gene: TRBV7-9
abundance: NA
len: 16

CDR3aa: CASSEGQRFAAFF
CDR3nt: TGTGCCAGCAGTGAGGGACAGAGGTTTGCAGCTTTCTTT
j_gene: TRBJ1-1
d_gene: TRBD1
v_gene: TRBV6-1
abundance: NA
len: 13

CDR3aa: CASSRQGNSPLHF
CDR3nt: TGTGCCAGTAGTAGGCAGGGGAATTCACCCCTCCACTTT
j_gene: TRBJ1-6
d_gene: NA
v_gene: TRBV19
abundance: NA
len: 13

CDR3aa: CASSARVTSGSLEQYF
CDR3nt: TGTGCCAGCAGCGCTAGGGTGACTAGCGGGAGTCTCGAGCAGTACTTC
j_gene: TRBJ2-7
d_gene: TRBD2
v_gene: TRBV7-2
abundance: NA
len: 16

CDR3aa: CASSDRRSGHRKAFF
CDR3nt: TGTGCCAGCAGCGATAGGAGGTCGGGACACCGAAAAGCTTTCTTT
j_gene: TRBJ1-1
d_gene: NA
v_gene: TRBV6-6
abundance: few
len: 15

CDR3aa: CASSQEQGTEAFF
CDR3nt: TGCGCCAGCAGCCAAGAACAGGGGACTGAAGCTTTCTTT
j_gene: TRBJ1-1
d_gene: TRBD1
v_gene: TRBV4-3
abundance: few
len: 13

CDR3aa: CASSHRTSGTHNEQFF
CDR3nt: TGCGCCAGCAGCCACAGGACTAGCGGGACTCACAATGAGCAGTTCTTC
j_gene: TRBJ2-1
d_gene: TRBD2
v_gene: TRBV5-1
abundance: few
len: 16

CDR3aa: CASSQRTHTYEQYF
CDR3nt: TGTGCCAGCAGCCAACGGACACATACCTACGAGCAGTACTTC
j_gene: TRBJ2-7
d_gene: NA
v_gene: TRBV13
abundance: NA
len: 14

CDR3aa: CASSKGGGLNTEAFF
CDR3nt: TGTGCCAGCAGCAAAGGAGGGGGACTGAACACTGAAGCTTTCTTT
j_gene: TRBJ1-1
d_gene: NA
v_gene: TRBV21-1
abundance: NA
len: 15

CDR3aa: CASSPDRGPQHF
CDR3nt: TGCGCCAGCAGCCCGGACAGGGGCCCCCAGCATTTT
j_gene: TRBJ1-5
d_gene: TRBD1
v_gene: TRBV4-1
abundance: NA
len: 12

CDR3aa: CASSPERAGVTQYF
CDR3nt: TGTGCCAGCTCACCAGAAAGAGCGGGAGTAACGCAGTATTTT
j_gene: TRBJ2-3
d_gene: TRBD2
v_gene: TRBV18
abundance: NA
len: 14

CDR3aa: CASSPIALSSYNEQFF
CDR3nt: TGTGCCAGCAGTCCGATAGCGTTGAGCTCCTACAATGAGCAGTTCTTC
j_gene: TRBJ2-1
d_gene: NA
v_gene: TRBV27
abundance: NA
len: 16

CDR3aa: CASSPEAGREGPEAFF
CDR3nt: TGTGCCAGTAGTCCCGAAGCCGGCAGGGAAGGGCCTGAAGCTTTCTTT
j_gene: TRBJ1-1
d_gene: NA
v_gene: TRBV19
abundance: NA
len: 16

CDR3aa: CASRSGGLPTRNTQYF
CDR3nt: TGTGCAAGTCGCTCAGGGGGGCTCCCCACTAGGAATACGCAGTATTTT
j_gene: TRBJ2-3
d_gene: NA
v_gene: TRBV12-2
abundance: NA
len: 16

CDR3aa: CASSQGVSGDRNEKLFF
CDR3nt: TGCGCCAGCAGCCAAGGGGTCAGTGGAGACCGGAATGAAAAACTGTTTTTT
j_gene: TRBJ1-4
d_gene: NA
v_gene: TRBV4-3
abundance: few
len: 17